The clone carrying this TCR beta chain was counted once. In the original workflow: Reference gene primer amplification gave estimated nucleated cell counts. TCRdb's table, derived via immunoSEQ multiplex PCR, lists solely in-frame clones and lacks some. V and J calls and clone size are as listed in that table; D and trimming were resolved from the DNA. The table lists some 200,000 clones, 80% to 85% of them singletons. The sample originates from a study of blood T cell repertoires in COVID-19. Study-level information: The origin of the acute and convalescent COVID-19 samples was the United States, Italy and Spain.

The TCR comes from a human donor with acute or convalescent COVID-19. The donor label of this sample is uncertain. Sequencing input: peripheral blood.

DNA of the CDR3: TGTGCCAGCAGCGTGGACACCTCAGGGGGCAGGGATGAGCAGTTCTTC. It encodes CASSVDTSGGRDEQFF. The chain couples TRBV9 to TRBJ2-1, with 8 bases that match TRBD1. CDR1 is SGDLS, CDR2 YYNGEE, per germline. Germline trimming cut 2 bases from V and 8 bases from J; bases unmatched to any gene: 12. CDR3 length: 16 amino acids.